This T cell receptor (beta chain) was sequenced during a study of early T cells in non-severe SARS-CoV-2 infection. Study-level background: RNA in bulk from unsorted whole blood was sequenced, and chains were unpaired.

This clonotype has more than one count but fewer than ten. Unique molecular identifiers tagged individual cDNA molecules. TCRdb processed the 5' RACE reads anew with MiXCR; each CDR3 protein has one entry. The sample holds 85,000 to 100,000 distinct CDR3 sequences, 8% to 13% seen once. The material was whole blood, obtained at baseline. The clonotype was recovered from an adult who was a healthcare worker with PCR-confirmed SARS-CoV-2 infection or an uninfected control (not recorded which).

Here the CDR3 reads CATSDSYGTGNTGELFF. Here the CDR3 DNA reads TGTGCCACCAGTGATTCTTATGGGACAGGGAACACCGGGGAGCTGTTTTTT. The chain employs TRBV24-1 and TRBJ2-2; TRBD1 agrees at 8 bases. V was clipped by 2 bases and J by 1 base; unmatched bases: 5. CDR1 KGHDR and CDR2 SFDVKD come from the germline V gene. The CDR3 loop spans 17 amino acids.